This entry describes one T cell receptor beta chain. Its antigen is undetermined. These data are taken from a study of T cell responses to AZD1222 COVID-19 vaccine. Data came from immunoSEQ multiplex PCR; TCRdb stores just in-frame clones and leaves some out. The data show around 190,000 clones, with around 88% seen just once and roughly 12% held by the top ten. Study results and caveats: Baseline antibody screening turned up just six or seven seropositive AZD1222 recipients.

The receptor was derived from an adult who received the AZD1222 COVID-19 vaccine. Here the sequenced sample was peripheral blood, taken 28 days after the second AZD1222 dose.

The CDR3 sequence is CASSQALDSYNEQFF. The CDR3 DNA reads TGCGCCAGCAGCCAAGCACTAGATTCCTACAATGAGCAGTTCTTC. The chain employs TRBV4-3 and TRBJ2-1; D may be TRBD2 (5 bases). The CDR3 loop spans 15 amino acids. The V and J ends lost 1 base and 1 base respectively, with 8 bases between them. The germline V gene has CDR1 LGHNA and CDR2 YSLEER.